This entry lists 19 T cell receptor beta chains sequenced from one sample in a study of beta chain features in type 1 diabetes. Study-level findings and limits: All four CD4+ subsets of Type 1 diabetes patients contained TCRB CDR3s that were moderately but significantly shorter.

These receptors have no known antigen. Expressed TCRB transcripts were sequenced because the entire RNA isolate underwent reverse transcription. Clones were read by immunoSEQ multiplex PCR, and TCRdb kept only the in-frame ones, dropping some. Seen here are about 340,000 clones, about a tenth observed once, and the top ten hold approximately 1%. Sequenced input: central memory CD4+ T cells from blood. These TCRs come from a man aged 25 to 45 with type 1 diabetes.

The table lists this clone with a few counts. The V call is TRBV27, the J call TRBJ2-7; D is uncertain. The germline V and J ends were trimmed by 10 bases and 3 bases, with 22 bases remaining between them. Germline assignment: CDR1 MNHEY and CDR2 SMNVEV (reference sequence). The CDR3 loop spans 15 amino acids. The chain's CDR3 is CATRPDGQLDYEQYF. The CDR3 DNA is TGTGCCACCAGGCCTGATGGGCAGCTCGACTACGAGCAGTACTTC.

The chain joins TRBV5-1 to TRBJ2-7; D may be TRBD1 or TRBD2 (6 bases each). Trimming cost V 4 bases and J 0 bases, with 20 bases left between them. Germline CDR1 SGHRS, CDR2 YFSETQ. The CDR3 sequence is 17 residues long. The CDR3 here is CASSPSGATEPSYEQYF. As DNA, the CDR3 is TGCGCCAGCAGCCCGTCGGGGGCAACAGAACCCTCCTACGAGCAGTACTTC.

This clone turned up a few times. This chain uses TRBV18 with TRBJ1-1; TRBD1 might be the D (6 bases). Germline V gene data show CDR1 as KGHSH and CDR2 as LQKENI. The CDR3 is 14 amino acids. V lost 6 bases and J lost 2, with 13 bases in between. The CDR3 reads CASSLGGHNTEAFF. The CDR3 DNA sequence: TGTGCCAGCTCGTTGGGGGGGCATAACACTGAAGCTTTCTTT.

This clone was counted only a few times. The genes are TRBV2 and TRBJ1-2, with TRBD1 matching over 7 bases. There are 13 residues in the CDR3. The trim removed 4 bases at V and 7 bases at J, leaving 6 bases unmatched. CDR1 SNHLY and CDR2 FYNNEI come from the germline V gene. CDR3 nucleotide sequence: TGTGCCAGCAGTGCAGGGGGGCAAGGTGGCTACACCTTC. Amino acid sequence: CASSAGGQGGYTF.

The rearrangement joins TRBV4-3 to TRBJ2-7; D is unresolved. Trimming stripped 3 bases from V and 0 bases from J, with 12 bases between. The V gene's germline CDR1 is LGHNA and CDR2 YSLEER. The CDR3 length is 15 residues. This CDR3 reads CASSQDKALSYEQYF. The CDR3 coding sequence is TGCGCCAGCAGCCAGGATAAGGCCCTCTCCTACGAGCAGTACTTC.

The CDR3 loop reads CASTRQVNQPQHF. The DNA of the CDR3 is TGTGCCAGCACGAGACAGGTCAATCAGCCCCAGCATTTT. This chain links TRBV2 with TRBJ1-5; possibly TRBD1 for D (6 bases). The CDR3 runs 13 residues. The germline V gene has CDR1 SNHLY and CDR2 FYNNEI. V lost 7 bases and J lost 3, with 10 bases in between.

V and J are TRBV7-9 and TRBJ2-5; 8 nucleotides align to TRBD1. The CDR3 runs 15 residues. Germline assignment: CDR1 SEHNR and CDR2 FQNEAQ (reference sequence). The V segment lost 2 bases and the J segment 5 bases; nucleotides outside the gene matches: 7. The DNA for the CDR3 is TGTGCCAGCAGCTTACAGGGACAGGCGGGGGAGACCCAGTACTTC. Translated: CASSLQGQAGETQYF.

This clone has only a few counts. This chain links TRBV9 with TRBJ1-6; 7 bases match TRBD1. The CDR3 length is 15 residues. Germline CDR1 is SGDLS and CDR2 is YYNGEE. The junction had 10 bases not matched to a gene; V was cut back by 4 bases and J by 9 bases. This chain's CDR3 is CASSRDSGFGSPLHF. The CDR3 bases are TGTGCCAGCAGCCGGGACAGCGGGTTTGGTTCACCCCTCCACTTT. The full variable domain, completed using reference TRBV9 and TRBJ1-6, is DSGVTQTPKHLITATGQRVTLRCSPRSGDLSVYWYQQSLDQGLQFLIQYYNGEERAKGNILERFSAQQFPDLHSELNLSSLELGDSALYFCASSRDSGFGSPLHFGNGTRLTVT.

This chain joins TRBV6-5 and TRBJ1-2; TRBD1 might be the D (5 bases). This CDR3 contains 15 residues. Germline assignment: CDR1 MNHEY and CDR2 SVGAGI. V lost 5 bases and J 6 bases, leaving 19 bases between the germline ends. The CDR3 spells CASSNRQWSMHGYTF. Here the CDR3 DNA reads TGTGCCAGCAGTAACAGACAGTGGAGCATGCATGGCTACACCTTC.

This clone came up a few times. In DNA, the CDR3 is TGTGCCAGCAGCTGGGGCCTAGGGGTGGGGGACAATGAGCAGTTCTTC. Amino acid sequence: CASSWGLGVGDNEQFF. This chain connects TRBV5-6 to TRBJ2-1; either TRBD1 or TRBD2 may supply D (5 bases each). V lost 3 bases and J 5 bases, leaving 18 bases between the germline ends. Germline V gene lookup returns CDR1 SGHDT and CDR2 YYEEEE. The CDR3 is 16 residues long.

The chain is built from TRBV29-1 and TRBJ1-3; D call uncertain. This CDR3 is built from 13 residues. Germline V gives CDR1 SQVTM, CDR2 ANQGSEA. V was cut by 6 bases and J by 4 bases, with 13 bases left in between. The CDR3 nucleotides are TGCAGCGTCAACAGTGGCAGCGGAAACACCATATATTTT. Translated: CSVNSGSGNTIYF.

V usage is TRBV19 and J usage is TRBJ1-2; D perhaps matches TRBD1 (5 bases). Germline V CDR1 and CDR2: LNHDA, SQIVND (reference sequence). Between the trimmed V and J ends, which lost 5 bases and 3 bases, there was a span of 16 bases. The CDR3 spans 15 residues. The CDR3 loop is CASSYRTPFDYGYTF. Here the CDR3 DNA reads TGTGCCAGTAGTTACAGGACCCCCTTCGACTATGGCTACACCTTC.

This clone turned up a few times. This chain connects TRBV7-8 to TRBJ2-1; 8 bases are shared with TRBD2. The CDR3 length is 17 residues. V shed 0 bases, J shed 5 bases, and the junction held 9 bases outside the gene matches. Per the germline V gene, CDR1 is SGHVS and CDR2 is FQNEAQ. This CDR3 reads CASSLAGNGGENNEQFF. DNA of the CDR3: TGTGCCAGCAGCTTAGCGGGAAACGGGGGGGAGAACAATGAGCAGTTCTTC.

CDR3 protein: CASSYSGQNQPQHF. CDR3 nucleotides: TGTGCCAGCAGTTACTCGGGACAGAATCAGCCCCAGCATTTT. The rearrangement links TRBV6-5 to TRBJ1-5, with 7 bases fitting TRBD1. CDR1 is MNHEY and CDR2 is SVGAGI in the germline V gene. V shed 0 bases and J 4 bases; nucleotides not matched to a gene: 0. This CDR3 region has 14 residues.

The chain recombines TRBV19 with TRBJ1-1, with TRBD1 matching 7 bases. Germline CDR1 is LNHDA and CDR2 is SQIVND (reference sequence). The CDR3 loop spans 14 amino acids. The V gene end was trimmed by 6 bases and the J gene end by 8 bases; junction bases not matched to a gene: 12. The DNA for the CDR3 is TGTGCCAGTAGCGGGACAGCTCCCCGCCTAGAAGCTTTCTTT. It encodes CASSGTAPRLEAFF.

The chain employs TRBV2 and TRBJ1-1; D unclear. V lost 6 bases to trimming and J lost 1 base, with 12 bases between them. The CDR3 runs to 14 residues. CDR1 is SNHLY and CDR2 is FYNNEI in the germline V gene. The CDR3 sequence is CASSRLTGNTEAFF. The CDR3 DNA sequence: TGTGCCAGCAGCCGCCTCACGGGGAACACTGAAGCTTTCTTT.

This clone has a handful of counts. The V gene is TRBV5-1, the J gene TRBJ1-5; D ambiguous. Germline values: CDR1 SGHRS, CDR2 YFSETQ. CDR3 length equals 13 residues. V lost 4 bases to trimming and J lost 0 bases, with 5 bases between them. The CDR3 loop reads CASSPDSNQPQHF. CDR3 nucleotide sequence: TGCGCCAGCAGCCCGGATAGCAATCAGCCCCAGCATTTT.

V is TRBV29-1 and J is TRBJ1-1; D is undetermined. V was cut by 4 bases and J by 6 bases, with 15 bases left in between. Germline V gene sequence: CDR1 SQVTM, CDR2 ANQGSEA. This CDR3 is 13 amino acids long. For the CDR3, the DNA is TGCAGCGTTGTCCGGGCACCAATCTCTGAAGCTTTCTTT. Amino acid sequence: CSVVRAPISEAFF. The full variable domain, rest sourced from reference TRBV29-1 and TRBJ1-1, is SAVISQKPSRDICQRGTSLTIQCQVDSQVTMMFWYRQQPGQSLTLIATANQGSEATYESGFVIDKFPISRPNLTFSTLTVSNMSPEDSSIYLCSVVRAPISEAFFGQGTRLTVV.

The V gene is TRBV5-4, the J gene TRBJ2-2; D may be TRBD2 (6 bases). Germline-derived CDR1 and CDR2 are SGHNT and YYREEE (reference sequence). V lost 4 bases to trimming and J lost 0 bases, with 13 bases between them. The CDR3 spans 16 residues. The CDR3 sequence: CASSLEGLPNTGELFF. The CDR3 DNA reads as TGTGCCAGCAGCCTGGAAGGACTACCGAACACCGGGGAGCTGTTTTTT.